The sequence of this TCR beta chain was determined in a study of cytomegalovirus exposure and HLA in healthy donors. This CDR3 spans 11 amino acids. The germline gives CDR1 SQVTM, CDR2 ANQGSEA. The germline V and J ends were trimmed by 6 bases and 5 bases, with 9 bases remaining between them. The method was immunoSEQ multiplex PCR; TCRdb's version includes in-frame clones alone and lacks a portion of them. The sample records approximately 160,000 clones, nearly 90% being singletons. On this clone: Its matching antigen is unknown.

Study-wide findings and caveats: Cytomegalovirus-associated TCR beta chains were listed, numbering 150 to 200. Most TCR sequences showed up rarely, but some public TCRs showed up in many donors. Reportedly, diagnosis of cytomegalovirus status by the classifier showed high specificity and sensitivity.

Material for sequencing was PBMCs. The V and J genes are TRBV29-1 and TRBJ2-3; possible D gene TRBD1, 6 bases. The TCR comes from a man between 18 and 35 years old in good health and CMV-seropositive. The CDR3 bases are TGCAGCGTGGCAGGGGTAGATACGCAGTATTTT. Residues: CSVAGVDTQYF.